The T cell receptor (beta chain) described here comes from a study of blood T cell repertoires in COVID-19. TCRdb's copy holds only in-frame clones and misses some; the assay was immunoSEQ multiplex PCR. The table includes some 57,000 clones, about 91% detected once. Sample: peripheral blood. This TCR came from a man aged 50 to 59 with active COVID-19.

CDR3 sequence (DNA): TGCGCCAGCAGCTCGTACAGGGTTCCAGATACGCAGTATTTT. It specifies CASSSYRVPDTQYF. This rearrangement joins TRBV5-1 to TRBJ2-3; maybe TRBD1 (6 bases). The germline V gene encodes CDR1 SGHRS and CDR2 YFSETQ. This CDR3 is 14 amino acids long. The ends were cut back, 3 bases at V and 4 bases at J, with 12 bases in the middle.